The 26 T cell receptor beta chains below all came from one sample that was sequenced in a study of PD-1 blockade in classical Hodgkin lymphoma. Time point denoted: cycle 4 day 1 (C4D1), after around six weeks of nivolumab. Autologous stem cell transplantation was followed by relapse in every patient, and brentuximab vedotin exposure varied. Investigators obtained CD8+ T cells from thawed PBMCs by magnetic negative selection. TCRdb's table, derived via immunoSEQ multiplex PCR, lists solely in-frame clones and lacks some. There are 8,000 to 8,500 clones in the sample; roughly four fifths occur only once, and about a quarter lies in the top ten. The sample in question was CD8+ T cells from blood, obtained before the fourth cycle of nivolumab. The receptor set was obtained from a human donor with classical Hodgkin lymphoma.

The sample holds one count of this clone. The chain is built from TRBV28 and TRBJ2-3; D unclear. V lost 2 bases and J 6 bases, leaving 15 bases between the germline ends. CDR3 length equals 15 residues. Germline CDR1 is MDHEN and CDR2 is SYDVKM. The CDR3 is CASSLLPPLSDTQYF. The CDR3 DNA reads TGTGCCAGCAGTTTACTCCCTCCTCTCTCGGATACGCAGTATTTT.

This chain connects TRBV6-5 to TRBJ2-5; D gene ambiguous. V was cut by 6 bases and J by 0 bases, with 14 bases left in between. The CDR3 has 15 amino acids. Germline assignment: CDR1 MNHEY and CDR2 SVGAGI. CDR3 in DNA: TGTGCCAGCAGGGCCGGCCTGGGGTACCAAGAGACCCAGTACTTC. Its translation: CASRAGLGYQETQYF.

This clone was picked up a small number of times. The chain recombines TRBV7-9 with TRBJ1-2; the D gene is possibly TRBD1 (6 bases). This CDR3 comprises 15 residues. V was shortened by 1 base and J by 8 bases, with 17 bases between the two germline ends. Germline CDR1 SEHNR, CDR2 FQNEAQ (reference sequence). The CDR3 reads CASSLEQGPEEGYTF. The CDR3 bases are TGTGCCAGCAGCTTAGAGCAGGGGCCCGAAGAGGGCTACACCTTC.

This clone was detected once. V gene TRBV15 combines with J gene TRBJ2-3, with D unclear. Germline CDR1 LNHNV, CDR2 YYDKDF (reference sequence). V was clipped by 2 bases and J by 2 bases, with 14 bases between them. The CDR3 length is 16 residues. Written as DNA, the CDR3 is TGTGCCACCAGCAGAAGGCGGACGGCAAACACAGATACGCAGTATTTT. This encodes CATSRRRTANTDTQYF.

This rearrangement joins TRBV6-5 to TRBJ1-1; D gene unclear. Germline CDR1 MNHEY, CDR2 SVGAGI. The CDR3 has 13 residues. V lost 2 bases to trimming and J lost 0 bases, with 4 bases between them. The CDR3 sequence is CASSYILNTEAFF. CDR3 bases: TGTGCCAGCAGTTACATCCTGAACACTGAAGCTTTCTTT.

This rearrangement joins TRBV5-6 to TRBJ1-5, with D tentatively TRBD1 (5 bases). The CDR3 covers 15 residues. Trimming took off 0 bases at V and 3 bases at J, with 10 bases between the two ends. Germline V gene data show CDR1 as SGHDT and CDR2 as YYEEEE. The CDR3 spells CASSLGRGFNQPQHF. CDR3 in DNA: TGTGCCAGCAGCTTGGGTCGGGGGTTCAATCAGCCCCAGCATTTT.

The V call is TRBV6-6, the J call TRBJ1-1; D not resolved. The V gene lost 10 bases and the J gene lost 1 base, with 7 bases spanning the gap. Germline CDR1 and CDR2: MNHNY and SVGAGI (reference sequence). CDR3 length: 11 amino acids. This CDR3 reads CAIIGNTEAFF. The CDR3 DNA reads TGTGCCATCATAGGGAACACTGAAGCTTTCTTT.

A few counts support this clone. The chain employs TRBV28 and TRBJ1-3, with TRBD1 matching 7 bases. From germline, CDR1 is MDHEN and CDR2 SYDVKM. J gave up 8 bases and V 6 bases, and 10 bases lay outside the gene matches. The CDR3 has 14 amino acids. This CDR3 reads CASSARGSGYTIYF. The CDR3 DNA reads TGTGCCAGCAGCGCCAGGGGGAGCGGATACACCATATATTTT.

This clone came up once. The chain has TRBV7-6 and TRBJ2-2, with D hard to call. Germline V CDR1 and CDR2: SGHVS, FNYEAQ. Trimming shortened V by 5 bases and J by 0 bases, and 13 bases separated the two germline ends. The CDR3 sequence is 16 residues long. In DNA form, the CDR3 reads TGTGCCAGCAGCCTCTCCAGCGATTCGAACACCGGGGAGCTGTTTTTT. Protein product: CASSLSSDSNTGELFF.

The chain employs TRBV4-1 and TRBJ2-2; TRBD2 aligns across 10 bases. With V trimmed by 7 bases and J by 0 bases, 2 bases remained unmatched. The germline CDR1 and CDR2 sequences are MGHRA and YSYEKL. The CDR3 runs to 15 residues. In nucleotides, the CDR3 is TGCGCCAGCAAAACTAGCGGGGCGAACACCGGGGAGCTGTTTTTT. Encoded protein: CASKTSGANTGELFF.

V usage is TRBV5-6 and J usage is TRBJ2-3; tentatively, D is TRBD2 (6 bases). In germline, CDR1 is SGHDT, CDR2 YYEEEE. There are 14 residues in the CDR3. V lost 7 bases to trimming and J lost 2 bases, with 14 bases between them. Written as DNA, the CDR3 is TGTGCCAGCGAAGGGGACTTTTACACAGATACGCAGTATTTT. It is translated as CASEGDFYTDTQYF.

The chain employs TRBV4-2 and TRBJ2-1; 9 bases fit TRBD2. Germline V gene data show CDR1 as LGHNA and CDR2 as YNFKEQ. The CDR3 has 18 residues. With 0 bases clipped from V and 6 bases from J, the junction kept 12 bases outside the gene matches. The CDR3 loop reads CASSQESSDGTSFNEQFF. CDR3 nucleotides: TGTGCCAGCAGCCAAGAAAGTTCAGACGGGACTAGCTTCAATGAGCAGTTCTTC.

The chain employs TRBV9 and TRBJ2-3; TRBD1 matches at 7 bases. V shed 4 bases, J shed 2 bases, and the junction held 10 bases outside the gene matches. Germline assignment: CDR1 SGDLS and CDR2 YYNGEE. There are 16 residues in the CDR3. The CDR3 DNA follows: TGTGCCAGCAGCACGCAGGGACAGACTAACACAGATACGCAGTATTTT. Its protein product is CASSTQGQTNTDTQYF.

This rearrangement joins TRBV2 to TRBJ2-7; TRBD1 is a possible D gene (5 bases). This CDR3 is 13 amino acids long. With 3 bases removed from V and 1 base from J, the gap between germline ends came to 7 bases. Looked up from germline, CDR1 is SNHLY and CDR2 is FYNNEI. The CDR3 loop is CASSDQGSYEQYF. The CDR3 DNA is TGTGCCAGCAGTGACCAGGGATCCTACGAGCAGTACTTC.

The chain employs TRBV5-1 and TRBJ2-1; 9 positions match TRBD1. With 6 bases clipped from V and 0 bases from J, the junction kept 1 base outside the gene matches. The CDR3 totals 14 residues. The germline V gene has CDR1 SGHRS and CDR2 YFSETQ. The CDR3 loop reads CASTQGASYNEQFF. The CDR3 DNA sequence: TGCGCCAGCACACAGGGGGCCTCCTACAATGAGCAGTTCTTC.

The CDR3 loop is CASSEWGRGLGGELFF. Written as DNA, the CDR3 is TGCGCCAGCAGTGAGTGGGGCAGGGGGCTAGGCGGGGAGCTGTTTTTT. The V gene is TRBV10-2, the J gene TRBJ2-2, with 8 bases fitting TRBD1. This CDR3 spans 16 amino acids. Germline V CDR1 and CDR2: WSHSY, SAAADI. J was trimmed by 7 bases and V by 1 base; bases with no gene match: 8.

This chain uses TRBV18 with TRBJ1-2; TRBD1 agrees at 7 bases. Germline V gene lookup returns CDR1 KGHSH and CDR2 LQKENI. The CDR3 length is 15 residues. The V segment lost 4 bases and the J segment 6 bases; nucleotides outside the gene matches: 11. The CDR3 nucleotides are TGTGCCAGCTCACGAAAACAGGGGTTTTGGGATGGCTACACCTTC. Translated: CASSRKQGFWDGYTF.

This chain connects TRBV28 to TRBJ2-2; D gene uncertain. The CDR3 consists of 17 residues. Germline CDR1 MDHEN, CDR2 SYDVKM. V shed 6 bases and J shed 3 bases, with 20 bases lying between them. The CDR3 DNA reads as TGTGCCAGCAGCCCGAGACTTAGCACGGTCTACACCGGGGAGCTGTTTTTT. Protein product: CASSPRLSTVYTGELFF.

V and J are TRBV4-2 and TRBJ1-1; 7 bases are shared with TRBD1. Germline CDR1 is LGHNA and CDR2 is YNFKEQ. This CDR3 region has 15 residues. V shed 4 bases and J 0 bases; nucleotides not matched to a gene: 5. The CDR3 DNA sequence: TGTGCCAGCAGCCCTGGACAGGAACTGAACACTGAAGCTTTCTTT. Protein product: CASSPGQELNTEAFF.

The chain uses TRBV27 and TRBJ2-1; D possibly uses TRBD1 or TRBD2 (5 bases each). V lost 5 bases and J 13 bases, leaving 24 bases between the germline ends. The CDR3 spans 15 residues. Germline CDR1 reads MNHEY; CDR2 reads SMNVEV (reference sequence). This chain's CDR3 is CASSPKLQVEAAQFF. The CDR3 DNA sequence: TGTGCCAGCAGTCCTAAACTACAGGTGGAGGCGGCCCAGTTCTTC.

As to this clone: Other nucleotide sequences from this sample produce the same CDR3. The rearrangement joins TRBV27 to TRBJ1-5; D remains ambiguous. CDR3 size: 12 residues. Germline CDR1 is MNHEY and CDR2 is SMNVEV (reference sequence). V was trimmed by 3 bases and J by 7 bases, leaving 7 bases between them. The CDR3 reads CASSFLGQPQHF. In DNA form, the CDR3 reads TGTGCCAGCAGTTTCCTGGGACAGCCCCAGCATTTT.

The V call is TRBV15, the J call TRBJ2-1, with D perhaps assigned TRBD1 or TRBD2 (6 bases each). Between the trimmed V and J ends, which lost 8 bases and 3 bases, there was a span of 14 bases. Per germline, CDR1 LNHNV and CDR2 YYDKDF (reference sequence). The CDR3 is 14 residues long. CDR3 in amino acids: CATGSEGGYNEQFF. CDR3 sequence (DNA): TGTGCCACCGGGTCGGAGGGGGGCTACAATGAGCAGTTCTTC.

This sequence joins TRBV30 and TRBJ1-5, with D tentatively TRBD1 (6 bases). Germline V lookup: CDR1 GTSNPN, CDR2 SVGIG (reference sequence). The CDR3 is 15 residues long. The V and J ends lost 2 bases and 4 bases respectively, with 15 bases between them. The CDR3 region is CAWSSIGGVNQPQHF. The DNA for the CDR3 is TGTGCCTGGAGTAGTATAGGGGGTGTAAATCAGCCCCAGCATTTT.

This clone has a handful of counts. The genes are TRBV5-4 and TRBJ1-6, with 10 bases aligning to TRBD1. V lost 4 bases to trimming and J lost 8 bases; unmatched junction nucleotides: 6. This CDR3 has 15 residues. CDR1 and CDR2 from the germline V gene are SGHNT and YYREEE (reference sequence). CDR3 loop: CASSIRDRGYSPLHF. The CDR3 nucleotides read TGTGCCAGCAGCATCCGGGACAGGGGTTATTCACCCCTCCACTTT.

Here the CDR3 DNA reads TGTGCCAGCAGTTGGGAAGGGGCATCTTCAAAACTGTTTTTT. Residues: CASSWEGASSKLFF. The chain couples TRBV6-6 to TRBJ1-4, with D possibly matching TRBD1 (5 bases). The ends were cut back, 4 bases at V and 10 bases at J, with 16 bases in the middle. Germline V gene sequence: CDR1 MNHNY, CDR2 SVGAGI (reference sequence). CDR3 length: 14 residues.

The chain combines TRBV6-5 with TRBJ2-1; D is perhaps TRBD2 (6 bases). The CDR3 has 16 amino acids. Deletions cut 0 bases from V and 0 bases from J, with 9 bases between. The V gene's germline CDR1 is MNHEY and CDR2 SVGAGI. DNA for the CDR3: TGTGCCAGCAGTTACTCGGGACTGAGCTCCTACAATGAGCAGTTCTTC. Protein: CASSYSGLSSYNEQFF.